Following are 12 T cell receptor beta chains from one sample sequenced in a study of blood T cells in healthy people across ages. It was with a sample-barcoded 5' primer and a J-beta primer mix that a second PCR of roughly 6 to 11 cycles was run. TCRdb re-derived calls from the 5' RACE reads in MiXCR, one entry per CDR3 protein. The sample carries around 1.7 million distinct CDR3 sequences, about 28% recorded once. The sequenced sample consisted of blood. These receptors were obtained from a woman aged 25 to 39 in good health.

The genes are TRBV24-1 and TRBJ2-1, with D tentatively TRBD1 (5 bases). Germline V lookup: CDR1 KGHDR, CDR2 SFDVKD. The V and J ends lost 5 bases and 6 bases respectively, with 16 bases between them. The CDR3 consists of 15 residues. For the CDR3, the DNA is TGTGCCACCAGTGCGAGGTCTGCAGGGCTCAATGAGCAGTTCTTC. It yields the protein CATSARSAGLNEQFF.

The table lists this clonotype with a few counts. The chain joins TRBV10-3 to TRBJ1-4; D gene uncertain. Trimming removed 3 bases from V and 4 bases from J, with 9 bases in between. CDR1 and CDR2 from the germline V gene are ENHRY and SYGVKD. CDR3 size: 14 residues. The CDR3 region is CAISDRELNEKLFF. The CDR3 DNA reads TGTGCCATCAGTGATAGAGAGCTTAATGAAAAACTGTTTTTT.

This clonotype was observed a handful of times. CDR3 sequence: CASSVRATGGSRTDTQYF. CDR3 coding DNA: TGTGCCAGCAGCGTAAGGGCTACCGGGGGGTCACGCACAGATACGCAGTATTTT. The rearrangement links TRBV9 to TRBJ2-3, with TRBD2 identical over 7 bases. The V gene's germline CDR1 is SGDLS and CDR2 YYNGEE. The V and J ends lost 1 base and 1 base, in that order; junction bases with no gene match: 12. The CDR3 has 18 residues.

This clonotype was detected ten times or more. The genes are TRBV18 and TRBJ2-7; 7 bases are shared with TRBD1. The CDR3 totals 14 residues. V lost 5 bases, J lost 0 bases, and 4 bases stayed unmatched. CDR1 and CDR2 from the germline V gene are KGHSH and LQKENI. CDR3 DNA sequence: TGTGCCAGCTCAGAACAGGGGTACTCCTACGAGCAGTACTTC. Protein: CASSEQGYSYEQYF.

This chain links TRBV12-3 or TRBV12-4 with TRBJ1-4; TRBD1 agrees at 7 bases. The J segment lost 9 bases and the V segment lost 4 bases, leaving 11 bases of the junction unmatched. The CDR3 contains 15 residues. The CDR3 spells CASSSRQGLRKKLFF. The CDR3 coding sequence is TGTGCCAGCAGTTCCAGACAGGGTCTCCGCAAAAAACTGTTTTTT.

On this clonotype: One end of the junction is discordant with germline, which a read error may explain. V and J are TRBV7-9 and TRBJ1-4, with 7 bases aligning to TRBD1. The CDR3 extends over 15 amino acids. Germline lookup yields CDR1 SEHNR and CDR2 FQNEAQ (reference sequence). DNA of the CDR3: TGTGCCACTGCCGGACAGGCCGCGGGAAATGGAAAACTGTTTTTT. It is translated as CATAGQAAGNGKLFF.

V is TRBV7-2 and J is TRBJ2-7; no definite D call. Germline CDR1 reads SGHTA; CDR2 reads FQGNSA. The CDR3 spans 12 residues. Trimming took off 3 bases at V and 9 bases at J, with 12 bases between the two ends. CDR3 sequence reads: CASSLSGLRQYF. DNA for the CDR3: TGTGCCAGCAGCTTGTCCGGGCTACGGCAGTACTTC.

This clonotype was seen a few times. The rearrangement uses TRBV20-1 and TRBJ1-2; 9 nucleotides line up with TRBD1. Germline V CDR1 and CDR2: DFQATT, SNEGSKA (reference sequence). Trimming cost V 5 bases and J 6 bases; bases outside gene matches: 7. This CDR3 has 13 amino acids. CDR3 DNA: TGCAGTGCTCGCCGGGGGGACAGGGATGGCTACACCTTC. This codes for CSARRGDRDGYTF.

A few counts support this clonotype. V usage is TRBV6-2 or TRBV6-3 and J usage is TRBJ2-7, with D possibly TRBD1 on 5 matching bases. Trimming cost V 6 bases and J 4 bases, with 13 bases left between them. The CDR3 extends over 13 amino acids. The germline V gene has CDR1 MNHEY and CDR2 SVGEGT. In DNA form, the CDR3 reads TGTGCCAGCAGCCGTTATCAGGGTTACGAGCAGTACTTC. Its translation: CASSRYQGYEQYF.

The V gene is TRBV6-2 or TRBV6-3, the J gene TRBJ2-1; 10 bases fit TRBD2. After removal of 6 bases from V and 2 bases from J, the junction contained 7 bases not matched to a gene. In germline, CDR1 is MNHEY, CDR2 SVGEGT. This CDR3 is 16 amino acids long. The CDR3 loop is CASSSTLAGAYNEQFF. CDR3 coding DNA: TGTGCCAGCAGCTCTACTCTAGCGGGAGCCTACAATGAGCAGTTCTTC.

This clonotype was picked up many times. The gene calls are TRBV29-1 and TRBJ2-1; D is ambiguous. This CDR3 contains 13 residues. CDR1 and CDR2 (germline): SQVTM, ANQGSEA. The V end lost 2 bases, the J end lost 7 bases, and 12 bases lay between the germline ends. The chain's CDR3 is CSVERSPGNEQFF. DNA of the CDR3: TGCAGCGTTGAAAGGAGTCCAGGTAATGAGCAGTTCTTC.

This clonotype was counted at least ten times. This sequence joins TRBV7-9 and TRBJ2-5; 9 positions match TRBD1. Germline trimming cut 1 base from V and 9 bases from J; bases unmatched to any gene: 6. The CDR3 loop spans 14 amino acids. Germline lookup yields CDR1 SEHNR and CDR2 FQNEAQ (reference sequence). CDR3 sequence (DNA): TGTGCCAGCAGCTTAGAGTACAGGGGGCTCTCCCAGTACTTC. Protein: CASSLEYRGLSQYF.